This T cell receptor (beta chain) was recorded in a study of identifying expanded T cells in peripheral blood. Regarding this clone: The antigen is unknown.

Notes on the study in general: Technical replicates showed roughly 1.2 changed clones; two weeks around 15; four weeks 19.

The repertoire was sequenced with immunoSEQ multiplex PCR; TCRdb's copy has only in-frame clones and lacks some. Of about 85,000 clones in the sample, more than 75% are singletons; the top ten hold over 15%. The germline V gene has CDR1 SGHDT and CDR2 YYEEEE. This CDR3 region has 16 residues. V was clipped by 2 bases and J by 3 bases, with 17 bases between them. Collection occurred without any documented infections or immune events in donors. J is TRBJ2-5 and V is TRBV5-6; D assignment may be TRBD1 or TRBD2 (6 bases each). Sequences were obtained from blood. The receptor was derived from a person aged 18 to 75 in good health. CDR3 DNA: TGTGCCAGCAGCTTCGGCTCCCGGGGGCATAAAGAGACCCAGTACTTC. Amino acid sequence: CASSFGSRGHKETQYF.